This TCR beta chain came from a study of identical twins. Note on this clonotype: What it binds is not known.

TCRdb analysed the 5' RACE reads with MiXCR anew, one entry per CDR3 protein. The sample includes about 200,000 distinct CDR3 sequences, more than 15% of them seen just once. The CDR3 has 12 amino acids. The germline V and J ends were trimmed by 5 bases and 7 bases, with 14 bases remaining between them. CDR1 is DFQATT, CDR2 SNEGSKA, per germline (reference sequence). General study results and limits: Models, which agreed with sharing between unrelated individuals, nonetheless underestimated the out-of-frame TCR alpha sharing seen in monozygotic twins.

These data were also reused for a study on T cells expressing NK-cell markers. From that study: Dominant NKG2C+ clonotypes accounted for about 1.0-7.0% of CD8+ T cells in about 6 donors. Researchers report these clonotypes also headed the CD3+CD56-NKG2C+ fraction in four donors.

The chain links TRBV20-1 to TRBJ1-2, with D tentatively TRBD1 (6 bases). The sample was CD8+ T cells sorted from blood. The clonotype was recovered from a woman aged 18-29 years in good health. The CDR3 sequence is CSAPGAWGGYTF. In DNA, the CDR3 is TGCAGTGCTCCAGGGGCCTGGGGTGGCTACACCTTC.